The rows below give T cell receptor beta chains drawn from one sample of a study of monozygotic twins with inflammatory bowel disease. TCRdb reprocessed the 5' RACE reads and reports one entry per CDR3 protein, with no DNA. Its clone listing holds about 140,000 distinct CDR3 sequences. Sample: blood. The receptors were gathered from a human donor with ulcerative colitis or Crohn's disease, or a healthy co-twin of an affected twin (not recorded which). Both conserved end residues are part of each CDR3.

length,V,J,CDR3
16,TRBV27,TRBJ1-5,CASSLIGTGRNQPQHF
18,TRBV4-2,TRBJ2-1,CASSQAKASGGHYNEQFF
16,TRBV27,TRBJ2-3,CASTRPTSGPTDTQYF
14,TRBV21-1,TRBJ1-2,CASNVDRENYGYTF
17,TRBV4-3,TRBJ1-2,CASSQRGGANGFYGYTF
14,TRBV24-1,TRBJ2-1,CATSDPRSYNEQFF
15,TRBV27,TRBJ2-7,CASSLVSSGDYEQYF
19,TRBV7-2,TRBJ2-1,CASSLARWVRGVDLNEQFF
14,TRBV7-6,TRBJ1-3,CASSFGTGANTIYF
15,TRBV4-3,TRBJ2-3,CASSQAGHRGDTQYF
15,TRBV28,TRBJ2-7,CASSLIGTGVYEQYF
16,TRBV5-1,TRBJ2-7,CASSLAMSANRNEQYF
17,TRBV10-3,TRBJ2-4,CAISESWRSGAKNIQYF
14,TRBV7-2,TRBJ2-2,CASSLRVEDGELFF
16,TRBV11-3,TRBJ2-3,CASSGSGQGASDTQYF
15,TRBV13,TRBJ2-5,CASSFRQGVSETQYF
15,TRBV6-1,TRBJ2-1,CAPPGRQYTYNEQFF
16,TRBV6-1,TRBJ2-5,CASSEYGGYSQETQYF
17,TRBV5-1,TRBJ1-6,CASSRQEQSSYNSPLHF
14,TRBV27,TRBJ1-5,CASSSAYSNQPQHF
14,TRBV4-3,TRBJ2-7,CASSQDSFNYEQYF
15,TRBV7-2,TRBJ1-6,CASTGLGYYNSPLHF
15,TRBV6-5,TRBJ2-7,CASSYSPRKPYEQYF
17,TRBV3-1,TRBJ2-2,CASSQDSGSVHTGEPFF
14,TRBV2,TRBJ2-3,CASRTGPLPDTQYF
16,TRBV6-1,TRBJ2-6,CATRAVRGSGANVLTF
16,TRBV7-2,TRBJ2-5,CASSSISGLGKETQYF
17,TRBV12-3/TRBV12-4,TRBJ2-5,CASSPWRGGLEQETQYF
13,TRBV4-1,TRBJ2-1,CASRARMTEEQFF
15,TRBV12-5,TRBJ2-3,CASGLVRGITDTQYF
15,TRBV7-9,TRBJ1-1,CASSLGTGRNTEAFF
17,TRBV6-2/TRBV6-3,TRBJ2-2,CASSYLSGGPNTGELFF
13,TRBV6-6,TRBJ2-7,CASSPRDLGEQYF
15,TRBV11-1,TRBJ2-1,CASSLSQGSWNEQFF
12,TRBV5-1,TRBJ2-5,CASSSPPGTQYF
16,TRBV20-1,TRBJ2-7,CSANQGWTSGVGEQYF